This T cell receptor beta chain was documented in a study of PD-L1 blockade in urothelial cancer. On the study more broadly: Men with urothelial cancer arising in the bladder made up most of the 29 patients. Enrolled patients had been treated previously with 0 to 3 chemotherapy regimens.

Assay used: immunoSEQ multiplex PCR; TCRdb lists only in-frame clones, some missing. The sample includes tens of thousands of clones, 85% of them seen just once. Time point described: pretreatment peripheral blood. Each patient's cancer was a locally advanced or metastatic urothelial carcinoma. Broader study findings: Having blood TCR clonality under the median before treatment predicted better survival.

About this clone: What it recognizes is unknown.

Material: PBMCs, obtained around atezolizumab (anti-PD-L1) treatment. The sequence was obtained from a man between 65 and 85 years old with urothelial cancer.

CDR3 DNA: TGTGCCTGGAGTGTACGAGGTGAAGCTTTCTTT. This codes for CAWSVRGEAFF. The genes are TRBV30 and TRBJ1-1; no firm D call. Trimming left V 0 bases short and J 7 bases short, with 6 bases between. Germline V gives CDR1 GTSNPN, CDR2 SVGIG (reference sequence). This CDR3 has 11 amino acids.